The sequence of this T cell receptor beta chain was determined in a study of blood T cell repertoires in COVID-19. About the study: There were acute and convalescent COVID-19 samples, and they came from the United States, Italy and Spain. T cells, B-cell-depleted T cells, or PBMCs provided the cDNA or gDNA that served as material.

Germline V gene lookup returns CDR1 KGHSH and CDR2 LQKENI. The ends lost 5 bases at V and 7 bases at J; junction bases unmatched: 2. The CDR3 has 14 amino acids. Per the authors' pipeline: The authors estimated nucleated cell counts from reference gene primer amplification. The assay was immunoSEQ multiplex PCR, and TCRdb's table has in-frame clones only and misses some. That table gives V, J and clone size, and the DNA gave D and trimming. Seen here are about 140,000 clones, around 81% observed once, and the top ten hold under 5%. Input material: peripheral blood. This receptor was obtained from a woman in her sixties with acute or convalescent COVID-19. The J gene is TRBJ1-6, the V gene TRBV18, with TRBD1 matching 10 bases. The CDR3 loop is CASSSGQGNSPLHF. The CDR3 coding sequence is TGTGCCAGCTCATCGGGACAGGGGAATTCACCCCTCCACTTT. Variable domain in full (rest from reference TRBV18 and TRBJ1-6): NAGVMQNPRHLVRRRGQEARLRCSPMKGHSHVYWYRQLPEEGLKFMVYLQKENIIDESGMPKERFSAEFPKEGPSILRIQQVVRGDSAAYFCASSSGQGNSPLHFGNGTRLTVT.